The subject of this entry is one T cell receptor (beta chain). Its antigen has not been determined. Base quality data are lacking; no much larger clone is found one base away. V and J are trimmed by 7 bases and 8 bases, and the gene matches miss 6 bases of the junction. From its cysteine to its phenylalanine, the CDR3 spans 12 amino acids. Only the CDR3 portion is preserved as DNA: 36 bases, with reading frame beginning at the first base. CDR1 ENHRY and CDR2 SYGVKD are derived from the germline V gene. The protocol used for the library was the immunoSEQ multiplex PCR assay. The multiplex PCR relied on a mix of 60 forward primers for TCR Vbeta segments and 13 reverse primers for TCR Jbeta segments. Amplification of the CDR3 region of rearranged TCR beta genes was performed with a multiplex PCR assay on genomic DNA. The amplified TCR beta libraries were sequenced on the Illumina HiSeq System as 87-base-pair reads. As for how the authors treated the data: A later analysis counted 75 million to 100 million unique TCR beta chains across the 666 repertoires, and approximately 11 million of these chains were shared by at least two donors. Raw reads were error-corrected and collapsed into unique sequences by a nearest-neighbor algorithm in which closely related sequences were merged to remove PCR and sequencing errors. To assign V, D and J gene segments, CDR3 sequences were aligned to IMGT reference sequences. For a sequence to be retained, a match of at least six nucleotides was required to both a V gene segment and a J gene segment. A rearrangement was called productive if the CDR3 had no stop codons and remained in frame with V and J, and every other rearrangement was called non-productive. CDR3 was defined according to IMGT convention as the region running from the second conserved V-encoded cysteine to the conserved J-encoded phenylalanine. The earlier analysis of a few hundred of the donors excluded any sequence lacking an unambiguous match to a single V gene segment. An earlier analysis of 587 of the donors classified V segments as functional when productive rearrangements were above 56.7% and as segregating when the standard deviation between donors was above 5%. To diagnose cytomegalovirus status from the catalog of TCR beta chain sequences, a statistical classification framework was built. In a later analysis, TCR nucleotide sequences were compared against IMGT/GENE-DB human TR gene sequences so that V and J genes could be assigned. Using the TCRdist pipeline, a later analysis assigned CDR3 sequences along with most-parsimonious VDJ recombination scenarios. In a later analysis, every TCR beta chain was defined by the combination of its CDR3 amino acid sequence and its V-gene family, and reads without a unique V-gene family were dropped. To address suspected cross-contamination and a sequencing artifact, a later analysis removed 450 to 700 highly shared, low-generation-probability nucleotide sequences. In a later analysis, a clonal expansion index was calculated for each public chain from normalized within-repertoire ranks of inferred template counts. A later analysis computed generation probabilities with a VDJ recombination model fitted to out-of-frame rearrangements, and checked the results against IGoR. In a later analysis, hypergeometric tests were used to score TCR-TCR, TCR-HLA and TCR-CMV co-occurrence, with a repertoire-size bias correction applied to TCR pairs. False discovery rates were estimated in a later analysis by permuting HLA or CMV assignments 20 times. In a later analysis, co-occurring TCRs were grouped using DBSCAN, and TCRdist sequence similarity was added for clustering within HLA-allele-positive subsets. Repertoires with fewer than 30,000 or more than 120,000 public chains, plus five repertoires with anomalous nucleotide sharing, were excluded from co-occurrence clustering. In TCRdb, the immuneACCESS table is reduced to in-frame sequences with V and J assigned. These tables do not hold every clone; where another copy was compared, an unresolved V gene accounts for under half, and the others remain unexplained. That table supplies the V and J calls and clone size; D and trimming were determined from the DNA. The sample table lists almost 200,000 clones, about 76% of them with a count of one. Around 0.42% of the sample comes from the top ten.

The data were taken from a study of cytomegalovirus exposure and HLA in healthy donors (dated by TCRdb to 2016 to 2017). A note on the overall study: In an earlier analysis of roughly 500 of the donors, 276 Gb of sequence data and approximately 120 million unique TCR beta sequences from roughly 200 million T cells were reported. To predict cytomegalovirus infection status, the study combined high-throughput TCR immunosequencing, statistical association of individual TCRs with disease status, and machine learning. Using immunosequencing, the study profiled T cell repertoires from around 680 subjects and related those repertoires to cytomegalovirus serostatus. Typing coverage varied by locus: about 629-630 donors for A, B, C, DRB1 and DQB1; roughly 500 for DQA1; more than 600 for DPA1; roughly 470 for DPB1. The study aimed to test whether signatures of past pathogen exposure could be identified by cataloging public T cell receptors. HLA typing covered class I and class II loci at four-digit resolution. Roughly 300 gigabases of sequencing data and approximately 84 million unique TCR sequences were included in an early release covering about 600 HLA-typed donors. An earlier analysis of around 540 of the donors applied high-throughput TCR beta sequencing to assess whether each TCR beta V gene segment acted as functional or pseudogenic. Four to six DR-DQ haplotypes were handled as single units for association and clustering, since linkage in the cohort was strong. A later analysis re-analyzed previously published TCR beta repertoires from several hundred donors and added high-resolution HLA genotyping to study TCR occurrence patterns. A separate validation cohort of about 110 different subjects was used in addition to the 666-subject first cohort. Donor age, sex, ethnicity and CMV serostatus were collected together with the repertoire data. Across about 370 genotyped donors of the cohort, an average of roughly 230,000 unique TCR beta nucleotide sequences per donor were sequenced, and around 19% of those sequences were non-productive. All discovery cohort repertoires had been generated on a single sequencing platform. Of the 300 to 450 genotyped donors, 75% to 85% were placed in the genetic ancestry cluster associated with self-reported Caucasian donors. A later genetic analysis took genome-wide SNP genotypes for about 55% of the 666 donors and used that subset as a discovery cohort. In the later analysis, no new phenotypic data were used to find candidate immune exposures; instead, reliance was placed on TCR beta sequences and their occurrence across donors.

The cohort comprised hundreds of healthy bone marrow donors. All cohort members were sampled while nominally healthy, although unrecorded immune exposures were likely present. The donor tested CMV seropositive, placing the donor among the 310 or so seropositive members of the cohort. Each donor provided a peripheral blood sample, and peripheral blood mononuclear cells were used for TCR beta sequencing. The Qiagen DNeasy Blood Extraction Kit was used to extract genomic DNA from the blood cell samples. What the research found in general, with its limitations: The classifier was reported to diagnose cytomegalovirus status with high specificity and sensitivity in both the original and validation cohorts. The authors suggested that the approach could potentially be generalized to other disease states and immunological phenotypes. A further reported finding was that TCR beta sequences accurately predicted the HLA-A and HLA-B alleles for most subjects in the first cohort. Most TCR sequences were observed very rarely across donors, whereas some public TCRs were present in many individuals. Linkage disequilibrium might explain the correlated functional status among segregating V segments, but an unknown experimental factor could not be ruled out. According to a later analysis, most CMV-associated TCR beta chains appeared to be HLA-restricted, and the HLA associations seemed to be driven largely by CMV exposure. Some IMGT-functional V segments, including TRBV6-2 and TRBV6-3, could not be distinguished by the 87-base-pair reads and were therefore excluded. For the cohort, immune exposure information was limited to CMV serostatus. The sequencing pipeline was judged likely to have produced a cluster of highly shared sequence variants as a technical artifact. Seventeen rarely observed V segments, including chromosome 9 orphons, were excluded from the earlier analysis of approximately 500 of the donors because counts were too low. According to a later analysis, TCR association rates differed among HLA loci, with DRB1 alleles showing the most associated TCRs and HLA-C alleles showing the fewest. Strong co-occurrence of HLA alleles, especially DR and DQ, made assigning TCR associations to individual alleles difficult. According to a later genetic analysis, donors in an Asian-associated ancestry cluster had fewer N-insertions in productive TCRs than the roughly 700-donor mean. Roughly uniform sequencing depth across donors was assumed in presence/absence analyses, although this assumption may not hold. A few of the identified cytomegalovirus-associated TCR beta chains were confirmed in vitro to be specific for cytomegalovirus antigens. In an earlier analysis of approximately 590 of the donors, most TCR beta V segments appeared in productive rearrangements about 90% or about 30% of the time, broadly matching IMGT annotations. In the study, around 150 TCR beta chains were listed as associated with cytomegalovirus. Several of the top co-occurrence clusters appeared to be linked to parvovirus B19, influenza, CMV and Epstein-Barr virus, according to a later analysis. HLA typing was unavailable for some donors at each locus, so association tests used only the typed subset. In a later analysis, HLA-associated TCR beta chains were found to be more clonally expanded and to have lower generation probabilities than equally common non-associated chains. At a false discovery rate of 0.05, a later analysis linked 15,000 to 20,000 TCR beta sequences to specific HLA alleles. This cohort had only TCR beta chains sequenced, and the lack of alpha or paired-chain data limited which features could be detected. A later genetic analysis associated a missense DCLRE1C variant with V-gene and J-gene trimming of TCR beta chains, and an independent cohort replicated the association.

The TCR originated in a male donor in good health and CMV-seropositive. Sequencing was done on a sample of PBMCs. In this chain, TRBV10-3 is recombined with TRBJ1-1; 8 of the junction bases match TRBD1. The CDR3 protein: CAIIGDRGEAFF. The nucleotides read TGTGCCATCATCGGCGACAGGGGCGAAGCTTTCTTT.